This TCR beta chain was captured by sequencing in a study of molecular identifiers for immune sequencing clone quantification. Germline CDR1 is SGHTA and CDR2 is FQGNSA. There are 17 residues in the CDR3. V was clipped by 2 bases and J by 2 bases, with 17 bases between them. Using its own MiXCR run on the PCR reads, TCRdb lists one record per CDR3 protein. The profile covers about 65,000 distinct CDR3 sequences, with around a sixth appearing a single time and roughly 1.4% taken by the ten largest. This clonotype rates as medium-sized. The chain has TRBV7-2 and TRBJ2-3, with D possibly being TRBD2 (6 bases). The TCR comes from a human donor in good health. Some libraries in this study had Jurkat cell RNA spiked in. The material sequenced was naive CD8+ T cells from blood, with Jurkat cell RNA spiked in. Subset noted: FACS-sorted CD8+CD4-CCR7+CD45RA+ naive T cells. The CDR3 bases are TGTGCCAGCAGCTTATTACCGGCGGGGCACTTCACAGATACGCAGTATTTT. Its translation is CASSLLPAGHFTDTQYF.